This TCR beta chain was retrieved from a study of blood T cells in healthy people across ages. Study results and limitations: When one million T cells were used, diversity estimates were thought to be underestimates. Changes seen in expanded clonotypes were possibly confounded by donor CMV status left unknown.

The V gene's germline CDR1 is LGHNA and CDR2 YNFKEQ. The V gene lost 1 base and the J gene lost 3 bases, with 15 bases spanning the gap. The CDR3 sequence is 17 residues long. A second PCR of 7 to 11 cycles used a sample-barcoded 5' primer and a J-beta primer mix. Every cDNA molecule bore a tag from a template-switch adaptor containing 12 random nucleotides. The study obtained at least 3 million CDR3-containing paired-end reads from every sample. TCRdb reanalysed the 5' RACE reads using MiXCR and keeps one entry per CDR3 protein. The table lists approximately 800,000 distinct CDR3 sequences, more than 55% of them singletons. Details on this clonotype: As yet, its antigen is unknown.

The clonotype comes from a man aged 35 to 55 in good health. Material for sequencing was blood. The V and J genes are TRBV4-2 and TRBJ1-4; D remains ambiguous. DNA of the CDR3: TGTGCCAGCAGCCAAGTGAACGGAAGCGGAGCTAATGAAAAACTGTTTTTT. It codes for CASSQVNGSGANEKLFF.